Below, 27 T cell receptor beta chains from the same sample are listed, as sequenced in a study of shared clonotypes between healthy human individuals. The assay was immunoSEQ multiplex PCR, and TCRdb's table has in-frame clones only and misses some. The table shows more than 900,000 clones, with 75% to 80% occurring only once. The sequencing input was memory CD4+ T cells from PBMCs. The subset was: CD45RA-negative fraction. These receptors were taken from a man aged 18 to 30 in good health. Some clones in this sample may be carry-over from other donors' samples.

The CDR3 sequence is CASSLLLVDRVNEQFF. DNA for the CDR3: TGTGCCAGCAGTTTACTCCTTGTCGACAGGGTAAATGAGCAGTTCTTC. J is TRBJ2-1 and V is TRBV27; 7 nucleotides align to TRBD1. Unmatched junction bases numbered 11, after V lost 2 bases and J lost 7 bases. The CDR3 loop spans 16 amino acids. Germline CDR1 is MNHEY and CDR2 is SMNVEV (reference sequence).

The sample holds a few counts of this clone. V is TRBV4-3 and J is TRBJ1-3, with D perhaps matching TRBD1 (6 bases). Germline CDR1 LGHNA, CDR2 YSLEER. The CDR3 runs to 17 residues. Trimming removed 4 bases at V and 0 bases at J, with 16 bases between. CDR3 nucleotide sequence: TGCGCCAGCAGCCGGAATGCGGACAGAGGCTCTGGAAACACCATATATTTT. Translating gives CASSRNADRGSGNTIYF.

This chain uses TRBV5-5 with TRBJ2-5; TRBD2 might be the D (5 bases). Germline values: CDR1 SGHKS, CDR2 YYEKEE (reference sequence). Trimming took off 4 bases at V and 5 bases at J, with 15 bases between the two ends. This CDR3 is built from 14 residues. The CDR3 region is CASSGGRGRETQYF. CDR3 DNA sequence: TGTGCCAGCAGCGGTGGCCGGGGTCGGGAGACCCAGTACTTC.

As for this clone: The sample holds other DNA sequences that translate to the same CDR3. V is TRBV28 and J is TRBJ2-3; either TRBD1 or TRBD2 may fit D (6 bases each). V dropped 6 bases and J dropped 1 base, with 14 bases sitting between them. In germline, CDR1 is MDHEN, CDR2 SYDVKM. This CDR3 is 15 amino acids long. CDR3 in amino acids: CASSRGQGGTDTQYF. The CDR3 nucleotides read TGTGCCAGCAGCCGGGGGCAGGGTGGCACAGATACGCAGTATTTT. Filled out from reference TRBV28 and TRBJ2-3, the complete variable domain reads DVKVTQSSRYLVKRTGEKVFLECVQDMDHENMFWYRQDPGLGLRLIYFSYDVKMKEKGDIPEGYSVSREKKERFSLILESASTNQTSMYLCASSRGQGGTDTQYFGPGTRLTVL.

J is TRBJ2-7 and V is TRBV15; D ambiguous. The V end lost 0 bases, the J end lost 2 bases, and 8 bases lay between the germline ends. The CDR3 length is 14 residues. The germline V gene has CDR1 LNHNV and CDR2 YYDKDF (reference sequence). CDR3 loop: CATSREKGPYEQYF. CDR3 nucleotide sequence: TGTGCCACCAGCAGAGAAAAGGGTCCCTACGAGCAGTACTTC.

V gene TRBV12-5 combines with J gene TRBJ2-6; a weak D match, TRBD1 (5 bases). The V end lost 4 bases, the J end lost 5 bases, and 21 bases lay between the germline ends. This CDR3 has 18 residues. CDR1 LGHNT and CDR2 FRNRAP come from the germline V gene. In nucleotides, the CDR3 is TGTGCTAGTGGTTGTCAGTATGCAGGACAAAGTCGGGCCAACGTCCTGACTTTC. Amino acids: CASGCQYAGQSRANVLTF.

This clone was seen a handful of times. J is TRBJ1-3 and V is TRBV7-9; perhaps TRBD1 as D (6 bases). Germline V CDR1 and CDR2: SEHNR, FQNEAQ (reference sequence). The CDR3 covers 16 residues. V was pared by 5 bases and J by 0 bases, with 14 bases between. The CDR3 DNA reads TGTGCCAGCAGCGCTACAGGGAAATACTCTGGAAACACCATATATTTT. Its protein product is CASSATGKYSGNTIYF. Using reference TRBV7-9 and TRBJ1-3 for the parts outside the CDR3, the full variable domain is DTGVSQNPRHKITKRGQNVTFRCDPISEHNRLYWYRQTLGQGPEFLTYFQNEAQLEKSRLLSDRFSAERPKGSFSTLEIQRTEQGDSAMYLCASSATGKYSGNTIYFGEGSWLTVV.

This clone occurred once. The chain combines TRBV14 with TRBJ1-2; 8 bases are shared with TRBD1. The CDR3 covers 15 residues. V lost 2 bases and J lost 3; bases outside the gene matches: 5. Germline CDR1 SGHDN, CDR2 FVKESK. The CDR3 DNA is TGTGCCAGCAGCCAACGTCAGGGGGCTTACTATGGCTACACCTTC. Translating gives CASSQRQGAYYGYTF.

The chain employs TRBV11-2 and TRBJ2-7; 9 bases are a match to TRBD2. The CDR3 loop spans 15 amino acids. Losses at the gene ends were 5 bases for V and 0 bases for J; bases not matched to a gene: 5. Per germline, CDR1 SGHAT and CDR2 FQNNGV. CDR3 region: CASSQTSGPSYEQYF. CDR3 DNA: TGTGCCAGCAGCCAAACTAGCGGGCCCTCCTACGAGCAGTACTTC.

The chain joins TRBV5-6 to TRBJ2-7; the D gene is possibly TRBD1 (5 bases). This CDR3 comprises 14 residues. Germline CDR1 and CDR2: SGHDT and YYEEEE. Deletions cut 7 bases from V and 2 bases from J, with 16 bases between. CDR3 residues: CASVENRNTYEQYF. The CDR3 DNA follows: TGTGCCAGCGTAGAAAACAGGAATACCTACGAGCAGTACTTC.

The genes are TRBV18 and TRBJ2-7; D might be TRBD1 (6 bases). V was pared by 3 bases and J by 7 bases, with 13 bases between. Per germline, CDR1 KGHSH and CDR2 LQKENI. This CDR3 comprises 13 residues. This chain's CDR3 is CASSPGAGEEQYF. For the CDR3, the DNA is TGTGCCAGCTCACCCGGGGCAGGGGAGGAGCAGTACTTC. Full variable domain (remainder filled in from reference TRBV18 and TRBJ2-7): NAGVMQNPRHLVRRRGQEARLRCSPMKGHSHVYWYRQLPEEGLKFMVYLQKENIIDESGMPKERFSAEFPKEGPSILRIQQVVRGDSAAYFCASSPGAGEEQYFGPGTRLTVT.

With respect to this clone: The likely explanation is a read error, given a far larger clone one base away. Different DNA sequences within this sample yield the same CDR3. The chain combines TRBV30 with TRBJ2-1; D remains ambiguous. V lost 2 bases and J lost 10, with 12 bases in between. CDR1 is GTSNPN, CDR2 SVGIG, per germline (reference sequence). This CDR3 has 12 amino acids. The CDR3, as DNA: TGTGCCTGGAGTCCTACCTGGGTCGAGCAGTTCTTC. Translation gives CAWSPTWVEQFF.

This chain links TRBV7-9 with TRBJ2-2; the match to TRBD2 covers 7 bases. Germline V gives CDR1 SEHNR, CDR2 FQNEAQ (reference sequence). CDR3 size: 16 residues. J gave up 5 bases and V 7 bases, and 13 bases lay outside the gene matches. The CDR3: CASTSRIGLVTGELFF. DNA of the CDR3: TGTGCCAGCACCTCAAGGATAGGACTAGTGACCGGGGAGCTGTTTTTT.

The V gene is TRBV5-1, the J gene TRBJ2-7; D not certain. The CDR3 contains 15 residues. V lost 6 bases and J 1 base, leaving 17 bases between the germline ends. Germline CDR1 is SGHRS and CDR2 is YFSETQ. The CDR3 sequence: CASKLLADFSYEQYF. In DNA form, the CDR3 reads TGCGCCAGCAAGCTCCTCGCGGATTTTTCCTACGAGCAGTACTTC.

The J gene is TRBJ1-5, the V gene TRBV19; no definite D call. Germline V gives CDR1 LNHDA, CDR2 SQIVND (reference sequence). V dropped 9 bases and J dropped 3 bases, with 9 bases sitting between them. The CDR3 is 12 amino acids. In DNA form, the CDR3 reads TGTGCCAGCGGCGGTATCAATCAGCCCCAGCATTTT. This sequence encodes CASGGINQPQHF.

The chain combines TRBV27 with TRBJ1-4; tentatively, D is TRBD1 (6 bases). Germline values: CDR1 MNHEY, CDR2 SMNVEV (reference sequence). Trimming removed 5 bases from V and 5 bases from J, with 15 bases in between. The CDR3 contains 15 residues. The CDR3 nucleotides are TGTGCCAGCAGTCGTTTGGACAGTTGGAATGAAAAACTGTTTTTT. It yields the protein CASSRLDSWNEKLFF.

For this clone: Since a much larger clone is just one base distant, this may be a read error. The chain links TRBV29-1 to TRBJ2-1; D not resolved. The CDR3 has 12 amino acids. Germline CDR1 SQVTM, CDR2 ANQGSEA. Trimming stripped 4 bases from V and 2 bases from J, with 6 bases between. This chain's CDR3 is CSVARAYNEQFF. In nucleotides, the CDR3 is TGCAGCGTTGCTCGGGCCTACAATGAGCAGTTCTTC.

The rearrangement joins TRBV15 to TRBJ2-5; tentative D call: TRBD2 (6 bases). CDR1 is LNHNV, CDR2 YYDKDF, per germline (reference sequence). The CDR3 has 16 amino acids. V shed 2 bases and J shed 5 bases, with 18 bases lying between them. The CDR3 nucleotides read TGTGCCACCAGCAGATCCAGGGCATCTCGGGGGGAGACCCAGTACTTC. This gives the protein CATSRSRASRGETQYF.

This clone was counted between two and nine times. V and J are TRBV10-3 and TRBJ1-1; D not certain. Germline-derived CDR1 and CDR2 are ENHRY and SYGVKD. This CDR3 is built from 14 residues. V lost 0 bases to trimming and J lost 1 base, with 6 bases between them. The CDR3 protein is CAISESRGNTEAFF. DNA for the CDR3: TGTGCCATCAGTGAGTCGCGAGGGAACACTGAAGCTTTCTTT.

The CDR3 DNA sequence: TGCGCCAGCAGCTTAGACAGCTCTGGGGCCAACGTCCTGACTTTC. This gives the protein CASSLDSSGANVLTF. The chain joins TRBV5-1 to TRBJ2-6; D is perhaps TRBD1 (5 bases). The V gene's germline CDR1 is SGHRS and CDR2 YFSETQ. V lost 2 bases and J 0 bases, leaving 6 bases between the germline ends. This CDR3 has 15 residues.

The V and J genes are TRBV5-1 and TRBJ1-4; no definite D call. The ends were cut back, 4 bases at V and 3 bases at J, with 10 bases in the middle. Germline values: CDR1 SGHRS, CDR2 YFSETQ. This CDR3 comprises 14 residues. CDR3 sequence: CASSPSASNEKLFF. CDR3 bases: TGCGCCAGCAGCCCCTCGGCCTCTAATGAAAAACTGTTTTTT. The full variable domain, with the rest looked up from reference TRBV5-1 and TRBJ1-4, is KAGVTQTPRYLIKTRGQQVTLSCSPISGHRSVSWYQQTPGQGLQFLFEYFSETQRNKGNFPGRFSGRQFSNSRSEMNVSTLELGDSALYLCASSPSASNEKLFFGSGTQLSVL.

This clone was seen repeatedly, ten times or more. This chain connects TRBV9 to TRBJ2-7; D unresolved. CDR1 is SGDLS, CDR2 YYNGEE, per germline. The CDR3 runs 15 residues. Trimming removed 0 bases from V and 2 bases from J, with 12 bases in between. The CDR3 here is CASSVEGSSTYEQYF. CDR3 nucleotide sequence: TGTGCCAGCAGCGTAGAGGGCTCCTCTACCTACGAGCAGTACTTC.

The chain joins TRBV4-3 to TRBJ1-3, with D perhaps matching TRBD1 (5 bases). The CDR3 is 15 residues long. Germline CDR1 and CDR2: LGHNA and YSLEER. Trimming shortened V by 4 bases and J by 2 bases, and 12 bases separated the two germline ends. The CDR3 reads CASSLARVPGNTIYF. CDR3 in DNA: TGCGCCAGCAGCCTCGCCAGGGTCCCTGGAAACACCATATATTTT.

V gene TRBV28 combines with J gene TRBJ2-3; TRBD2 agrees at 12 bases. Germline CDR1 is MDHEN and CDR2 is SYDVKM. Germline trimming cut 4 bases from V and 3 bases from J; bases unmatched to any gene: 14. This CDR3 is 19 amino acids long. For the CDR3, the DNA is TGTGCCAGCAGTTCACCTTTTGATCTAGCGGGAGGGGGGACAGATACGCAGTATTTT. Amino acids: CASSSPFDLAGGGTDTQYF.

The chain employs TRBV11-2 and TRBJ2-1; the match to TRBD2 covers 8 bases. Unmatched junction bases numbered 8, after V lost 2 bases and J lost 5 bases. Germline V gene lookup returns CDR1 SGHAT and CDR2 FQNNGV. This CDR3 has 16 residues. CDR3 sequence: CASSLSRGLGNNEQFF. The CDR3 nucleotides are TGTGCCAGCAGCTTAAGTCGGGGACTAGGCAACAATGAGCAGTTCTTC.

The chain combines TRBV6-5 with TRBJ2-1; D not certain. The CDR3 contains 13 residues. Germline V CDR1 and CDR2: MNHEY, SVGAGI. Trimming removed 2 bases from V and 6 bases from J, with 8 bases in between. In DNA form, the CDR3 reads TGTGCCAGCAGTTACGCGAGAGCCAATGAGCAGTTCTTC. It is translated as CASSYARANEQFF.

The V call is TRBV28, the J call TRBJ1-5; D gene ambiguous. CDR3 size: 16 residues. Deletions cut 3 bases from V and 0 bases from J, with 12 bases between. Germline CDR1 MDHEN, CDR2 SYDVKM. CDR3 loop: CASSFMTAYSNQPQHF. In DNA, the CDR3 is TGTGCCAGCAGTTTTATGACGGCTTATAGCAATCAGCCCCAGCATTTT.